The entry that follows covers one T cell receptor (beta chain) sequence. The sample comes from a study of T cell responses to AZD1222 COVID-19 vaccine. CDR3 length: 16 residues. The V gene end was trimmed by 4 bases and the J gene end by 2 bases; junction bases not matched to a gene: 8. Germline CDR1 PRHDT, CDR2 FYEKMQ (reference sequence). Samples with a second dose at about 4 or about 12 weeks were pooled together. Clones were read by immunoSEQ multiplex PCR, and TCRdb kept only the in-frame ones, dropping some. The sample shows over 15,000 clones, more than 80% of them seen only once. The chain joins TRBV13 to TRBJ2-3; 8 positions match TRBD1. Here the sequenced sample was peripheral blood, taken 28 days after the second AZD1222 dose. The TCR was taken from an adult who received the AZD1222 COVID-19 vaccine. CDR3 coding DNA: TGTGCCAGCAGCTCGCCGGAACAGGGGGACACAGATACGCAGTATTTT. It codes for CASSSPEQGDTDTQYF.